The 28 T cell receptor beta chains given below trace back to one sample, sequenced in a study of T cells in Graves' hyperthyroidism and ophthalmopathy. RNA transcripts served as the template for amplifying TCR beta CDR3 regions. Initially, a first-round RT-PCR of the TCR CDR3 employed the HTBI primer set. TCRdb ran MiXCR on the multiplex PCR reads and lists one entry per CDR3 protein. The data show 550,000 to 700,000 distinct CDR3 sequences, 14% to 15% seen once. Sequenced input: blood. The receptors stem from a woman aged 40 to 50 with Graves' ophthalmopathy.

The sample holds many counts of this clonotype. The rearrangement uses TRBV6-2 or TRBV6-3 and TRBJ2-7, with a tentative D call TRBD2 (5 bases). Trimming left V 5 bases short and J 1 base short, with 15 bases between. Germline CDR1 MNHEY, CDR2 SVGEGT. The CDR3 is made up of 15 amino acids. CDR3 residues: CASSPPYKRSYEQYF. Written as DNA, the CDR3 is TGTGCCAGCAGTCCCCCCTATAAGCGGTCCTACGAGCAGTACTTC.

The chain links TRBV6-5 to TRBJ1-2; D uncertain. Germline values: CDR1 MNHEY, CDR2 SVGAGI. Trimming stripped 3 bases from V and 1 base from J, with 9 bases between. The CDR3 extends over 14 amino acids. The CDR3 loop reads CASSYRRFNYGYTF. In DNA form, the CDR3 reads TGTGCCAGCAGTTATCGGAGGTTTAACTATGGCTACACCTTC.

The sample holds a few counts of this clonotype. The J gene is TRBJ1-2, the V gene TRBV6-1, with 9 bases matching TRBD1. The V gene end was trimmed by 6 bases and the J gene end by 2 bases; junction bases not matched to a gene: 10. The germline CDR1 and CDR2 sequences are MNHNS and SASEGT. CDR3 length: 16 residues. The CDR3 DNA sequence: TGTGCCAGCAGCCTAGGACAGGGGCATAAGAACTATGGCTACACCTTC. Its translation is CASSLGQGHKNYGYTF.

This chain links TRBV19 with TRBJ1-1; TRBD1 aligns across 7 bases. Unmatched junction bases numbered 9, after V lost 7 bases and J lost 7 bases. CDR1 and CDR2 (germline): LNHDA, SQIVND (reference sequence). The CDR3 has 13 residues. The CDR3 region has the DNA TGTGCCAGTACCCTAAGGGGGCCGGGTGAAGCTTTCTTT. Its protein product is CASTLRGPGEAFF.

This clonotype appeared many times. The rearrangement uses TRBV12-3 or TRBV12-4 and TRBJ1-3; no reliable D call. There are 13 residues in the CDR3. With 1 base removed from V and 4 bases from J, the gap between germline ends came to 5 bases. CDR3 bases: TGTGCCAGCAGTTTAGGGATCGGAAACACCATATATTTT. This gives the protein CASSLGIGNTIYF.

The rearrangement uses TRBV20-1 and TRBJ2-5, with 13 positions matching TRBD2. Trimming took 3 bases from V and 4 from J; bases not matched to a gene: 5. Per germline, CDR1 DFQATT and CDR2 SNEGSKA (reference sequence). The CDR3 extends over 15 amino acids. Written as DNA, the CDR3 is TGCAGTGCTAGCGGACTAGCGGGAGCTATAGAGACCCAGTACTTC. This translates into CSASGLAGAIETQYF.

This clonotype came up many times. The rearrangement links TRBV9 to TRBJ2-7, with 8 nucleotides matching TRBD2. Losses at the gene ends were 4 bases for V and 6 bases for J; bases not matched to a gene: 9. CDR3 length: 14 residues. Germline CDR1 is SGDLS and CDR2 is YYNGEE. CDR3 protein: CASSPGLGNSEQYF. The CDR3 bases are TGTGCCAGCAGCCCGGGACTAGGAAACAGCGAGCAGTACTTC.

The chain combines TRBV7-2 with TRBJ2-7, with D uncertain. The germline gives CDR1 SGHTA, CDR2 FQGNSA. The length of the CDR3 is 14 residues. V was shortened by 0 bases and J by 3 bases, with 9 bases between the two germline ends. The CDR3 sequence is CASSLAQNVYEQYF. In DNA, the CDR3 is TGTGCCAGCAGCTTAGCCCAAAATGTCTACGAGCAGTACTTC.

V usage is TRBV28 and J usage is TRBJ2-2; D is possibly TRBD2 (5 bases). Germline CDR1 is MDHEN and CDR2 is SYDVKM. V was shortened by 5 bases and J by 4 bases, with 23 bases between the two germline ends. The CDR3 is made up of 18 amino acids. The CDR3 loop is CASSPRDLTRPGTGELFF. In DNA, the CDR3 is TGTGCCAGCAGTCCCCGGGATCTTACTAGGCCGGGCACCGGGGAGCTGTTTTTT.

J is TRBJ2-7 and V is TRBV3-1; a possible D gene is TRBD2 (6 bases). Trimming pared 4 bases from V and 2 bases from J, leaving 12 bases between. The germline CDR1 and CDR2 sequences are LGHDT and YNNKEL (reference sequence). The CDR3 is 14 amino acids. The CDR3 loop is CASSLADTAYEQYF. Here the CDR3 DNA reads TGTGCCAGCAGCCTAGCGGATACAGCCTACGAGCAGTACTTC.

This clonotype has a count of ten or more. The chain employs TRBV27 and TRBJ1-1; 7 bases map to TRBD1. With V trimmed by 6 bases and J by 4 bases, 5 bases remained unmatched. The CDR3 sequence is 13 residues long. Germline lookup yields CDR1 MNHEY and CDR2 SMNVEV (reference sequence). The CDR3 loop reads CASRRDRVTEAFF. CDR3 DNA sequence: TGTGCCAGCAGGAGAGACAGGGTCACTGAAGCTTTCTTT.

The genes are TRBV25-1 and TRBJ1-2; TRBD1 agrees at 12 bases. The ends lost 3 bases at V and 4 bases at J; junction bases unmatched: 6. CDR1 and CDR2 from the germline V gene are MGHDK and SYGVNS. CDR3 length: 16 amino acids. The CDR3 coding sequence is TGTGCCAGCAGTGAGGGGACAGGGGGCTTCCTCTATGGCTACACCTTC. Translation gives CASSEGTGGFLYGYTF.

V is TRBV27 and J is TRBJ2-5, with D perhaps matching TRBD2 (6 bases). This CDR3 has 16 residues. Trimming stripped 2 bases from V and 5 bases from J, with 18 bases between. Looked up from germline, CDR1 is MNHEY and CDR2 is SMNVEV (reference sequence). CDR3 DNA sequence: TGTGCCAGCAGTTTAATCCAAACCCGGGGACTGGAGACCCAGTACTTC. Translated, it gives CASSLIQTRGLETQYF.

This clonotype was recorded many times. The rearrangement joins TRBV6-1 to TRBJ1-1; no clear D gene. The length of the CDR3 is 13 residues. The V end was cut by 8 bases, the J end by 3 bases, with 13 bases between. Germline V CDR1 and CDR2: MNHNS, SASEGT. The CDR3 DNA reads as TGTGCCAGCCCTAGACCCGGGGACACTGAAGCTTTCTTT. This gives the protein CASPRPGDTEAFF.

There are many counts of this clonotype. Written as DNA, the CDR3 is TGTGCCAGCAGTTTAACGGTTGGGGAGCTGTTTTTT. It encodes CASSLTVGELFF. The chain links TRBV27 to TRBJ2-2; D remains unclear. Germline values: CDR1 MNHEY, CDR2 SMNVEV (reference sequence). The CDR3 contains 12 residues. Deletions cut 2 bases from V and 8 bases from J, with 6 bases between.

J is TRBJ2-7 and V is TRBV12-3 or TRBV12-4; 7 nucleotides align to TRBD1. The CDR3 covers 14 residues. V shed 4 bases, J shed 5 bases, and the junction held 8 bases outside the gene matches. CDR3 protein: CASSSTGIMNEQYF. The DNA of the CDR3 is TGTGCCAGCAGTTCGACAGGGATCATGAACGAGCAGTACTTC.

This clonotype was observed a handful of times. The chain has TRBV12-3 or TRBV12-4 and TRBJ2-7, with unresolved D. The CDR3 runs to 12 residues. The V and J ends lost 5 bases and 3 bases respectively, with 8 bases between them. CDR3 in DNA: TGTGCCAGCAGTCGGGCCGTCTACGAGCAGTACTTC. This gives the protein CASSRAVYEQYF.

In its sample, this clonotype was seen many times. This chain connects TRBV6-2 or TRBV6-3 to TRBJ2-5; TRBD2 aligns across 14 bases. CDR1 and CDR2 (germline): MNHEY, SVGEGT. The CDR3 runs 16 residues. J gave up 4 bases and V 5 bases, and 6 bases lay outside the gene matches. The CDR3 loop is CASSQGLAGGRETQYF. CDR3 DNA: TGTGCCAGCAGTCAAGGACTAGCGGGAGGCCGAGAGACCCAGTACTTC.

In this sample, this clonotype turned up many times. The J gene is TRBJ1-2, the V gene TRBV20-1; perhaps TRBD1 as D (6 bases). This CDR3 region has 15 residues. Germline V gives CDR1 DFQATT, CDR2 SNEGSKA (reference sequence). Trimming took off 0 bases at V and 5 bases at J, with 16 bases between the two ends. The CDR3 reads CSARDEGEPLYGYTF. CDR3 in DNA: TGCAGTGCTAGAGATGAGGGGGAGCCACTATATGGCTACACCTTC.

This clonotype showed up many times. This chain connects TRBV9 to TRBJ1-5; D remains ambiguous. The CDR3 has 14 amino acids. Germline lookup yields CDR1 SGDLS and CDR2 YYNGEE. With 3 bases removed from V and 4 bases from J, the gap between germline ends came to 11 bases. DNA of the CDR3: TGTGCCAGCAGCGGCGACGGTGTAAATCAGCCCCAGCATTTT. This codes for CASSGDGVNQPQHF.

In this sample, this clonotype turned up many times. The chain uses TRBV2 and TRBJ2-2; 9 bases match TRBD2. The CDR3 is 16 residues long. The V and J ends lost 5 bases and 1 base, in that order; junction bases with no gene match: 5. Germline CDR1 SNHLY, CDR2 FYNNEI. The CDR3 DNA reads as TGTGCCAGCAGTCGTTCTAGCGGGAAGAACACCGGGGAGCTGTTTTTT. Translation gives CASSRSSGKNTGELFF. Full variable domain (outside the CDR3, taken from reference TRBV2 and TRBJ2-2): EPEVTQTPSHQVTQMGQEVILRCVPISNHLYFYWYRQILGQKVEFLVSFYNNEISEKSEIFDDQFSVERPDGSNFTLKIRSTKLEDSAMYFCASSRSSGKNTGELFFGEGSRLTVL.

CDR3 coding DNA: TGTGCCAGCAGCCAAGAGAATCAGGGCCTAAGCTCTGGGGCCAACGTCCTGACTTTC. It translates to CASSQENQGLSSGANVLTF. J is TRBJ2-6 and V is TRBV3-1; tentatively, D is TRBD1 (5 bases). V shed 0 bases and J shed 0 bases, with 15 bases lying between them. The germline gives CDR1 LGHDT, CDR2 YNNKEL (reference sequence). This CDR3 spans 19 amino acids.

This clonotype was found many times. J is TRBJ2-5 and V is TRBV20-1; D unclear. The V end was cut by 7 bases, the J end by 1 base, with 10 bases between. This CDR3 is 12 amino acids long. Germline CDR1 reads DFQATT; CDR2 reads SNEGSKA (reference sequence). The CDR3 loop reads CSVSTAQETQYF. CDR3 coding DNA: TGCAGTGTGTCCACGGCCCAAGAGACCCAGTACTTC.

This chain uses TRBV12-3 or TRBV12-4 with TRBJ1-5; 10 bases map to TRBD1. The CDR3 length is 19 residues. V dropped 3 bases and J dropped 2; count of bases not matched to a gene: 13. The CDR3: CASSFLVGPGTGGNQPQHF. CDR3 DNA: TGTGCCAGCAGTTTCTTGGTTGGGCCCGGGACAGGGGGCAATCAGCCCCAGCATTTT.

The chain recombines TRBV14 with TRBJ2-7; D ambiguous. Looked up from germline, CDR1 is SGHDN and CDR2 is FVKESK. The CDR3 length is 11 residues. Deletions cut 3 bases from V and 6 bases from J, with 6 bases between. The CDR3 coding sequence is TGTGCCAGCAGCCATACCTCCGAGCAGTACTTC. It encodes CASSHTSEQYF.

This clonotype was recorded many times. V gene TRBV9 combines with J gene TRBJ1-1; D uncertain. Per germline, CDR1 SGDLS and CDR2 YYNGEE. The V end lost 0 bases, the J end lost 0 bases, and 9 bases lay between the germline ends. This CDR3 comprises 15 residues. The CDR3 nucleotides are TGTGCCAGCAGCGTAGAGGGCGGAATGAACACTGAAGCTTTCTTT. Translation: CASSVEGGMNTEAFF.

The V gene is TRBV12-3 or TRBV12-4, the J gene TRBJ2-5, with D possibly being TRBD1 or TRBD2 (5 bases each). V dropped 4 bases and J dropped 4 bases, with 13 bases sitting between them. The CDR3 is 14 amino acids. For the CDR3, the DNA is TGTGCCAGCAGTTCGAGGGGATCAGCAGAGACCCAGTACTTC. Translated, it gives CASSSRGSAETQYF.

This clonotype was counted at least ten times. Written as DNA, the CDR3 is TGTGCCAGCAAACCCCCGCGGGAGAATAACGAGCAGTACTTC. Translating it yields CASKPPRENNEQYF. V usage is TRBV6-5 and J usage is TRBJ2-7; TRBD2 aligns across 7 bases. The CDR3 extends over 14 amino acids. In germline, CDR1 is MNHEY, CDR2 SVGAGI. V shed 7 bases and J 5 bases; nucleotides not matched to a gene: 11.